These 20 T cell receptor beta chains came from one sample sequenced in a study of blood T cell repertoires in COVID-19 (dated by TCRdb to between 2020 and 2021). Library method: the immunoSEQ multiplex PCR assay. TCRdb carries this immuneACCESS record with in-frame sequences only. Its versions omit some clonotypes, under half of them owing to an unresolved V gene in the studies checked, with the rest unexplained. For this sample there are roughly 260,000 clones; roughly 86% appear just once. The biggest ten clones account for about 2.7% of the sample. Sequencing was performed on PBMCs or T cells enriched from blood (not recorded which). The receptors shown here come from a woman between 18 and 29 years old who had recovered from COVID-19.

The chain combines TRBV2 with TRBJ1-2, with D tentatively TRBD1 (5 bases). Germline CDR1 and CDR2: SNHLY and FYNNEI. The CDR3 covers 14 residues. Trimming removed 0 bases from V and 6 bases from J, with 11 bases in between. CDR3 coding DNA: TGTGCCAGCAGTGAAGCAGAGGGGAGGGATGGCTACACCTTC. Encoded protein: CASSEAEGRDGYTF.

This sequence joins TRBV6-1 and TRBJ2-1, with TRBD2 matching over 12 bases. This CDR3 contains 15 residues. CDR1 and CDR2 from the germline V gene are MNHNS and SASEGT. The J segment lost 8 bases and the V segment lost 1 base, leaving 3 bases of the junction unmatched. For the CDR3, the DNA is TGTGCCAGCAGTGAAGAGACTAGCGGGAGCTATGAGCAGTTCTTC. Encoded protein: CASSEETSGSYEQFF.

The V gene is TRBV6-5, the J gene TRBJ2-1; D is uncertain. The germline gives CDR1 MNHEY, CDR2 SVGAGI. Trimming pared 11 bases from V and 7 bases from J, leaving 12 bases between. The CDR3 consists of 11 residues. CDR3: CACKTGNEQFF. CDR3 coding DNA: TGTGCCTGTAAGACTGGTAATGAGCAGTTCTTC.

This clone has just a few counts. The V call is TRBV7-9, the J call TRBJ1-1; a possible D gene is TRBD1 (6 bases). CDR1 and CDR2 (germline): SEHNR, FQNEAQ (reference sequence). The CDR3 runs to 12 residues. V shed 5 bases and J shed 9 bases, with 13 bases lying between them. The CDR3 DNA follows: TGTGCCAGCAGCCTCGTTACAGGGAAAGCTTTCTTT. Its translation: CASSLVTGKAFF.

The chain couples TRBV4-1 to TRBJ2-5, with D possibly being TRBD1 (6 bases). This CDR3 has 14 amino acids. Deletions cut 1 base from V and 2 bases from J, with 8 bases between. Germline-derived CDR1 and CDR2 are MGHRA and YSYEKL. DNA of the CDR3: TGCGCCAGCAGCCAAGGAACAGGGCAAGAGACCCAGTACTTC. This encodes CASSQGTGQETQYF.

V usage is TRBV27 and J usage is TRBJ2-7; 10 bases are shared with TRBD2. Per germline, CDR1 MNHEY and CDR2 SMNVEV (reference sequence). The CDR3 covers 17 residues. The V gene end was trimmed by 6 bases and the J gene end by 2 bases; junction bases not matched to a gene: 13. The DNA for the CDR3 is TGTGCCAGCAGGAGACGCCACGGGACTAGCGCAACCTACGAGCAGTACTTC. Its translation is CASRRRHGTSATYEQYF.

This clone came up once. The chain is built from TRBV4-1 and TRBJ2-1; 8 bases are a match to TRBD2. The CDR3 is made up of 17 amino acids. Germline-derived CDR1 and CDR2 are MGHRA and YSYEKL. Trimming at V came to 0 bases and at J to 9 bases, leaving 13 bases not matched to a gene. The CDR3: CASSQEGIAGFNSEQFF. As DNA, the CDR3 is TGCGCCAGCAGCCAAGAAGGAATAGCGGGGTTTAATAGTGAGCAGTTCTTC.

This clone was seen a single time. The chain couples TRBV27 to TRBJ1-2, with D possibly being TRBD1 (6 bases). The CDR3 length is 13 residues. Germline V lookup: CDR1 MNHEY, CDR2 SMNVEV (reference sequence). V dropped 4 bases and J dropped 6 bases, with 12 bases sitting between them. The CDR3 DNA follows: TGTGCCAGCAGTTCGATTACAGGGAATGGCTACACCTTC. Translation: CASSSITGNGYTF.

Here the CDR3 reads CASSFRLATEETQYF. Written as DNA, the CDR3 is TGCGCCAGCAGCTTTCGTCTAGCGACGGAGGAGACCCAGTACTTC. V gene TRBV5-1 combines with J gene TRBJ2-5, with D possibly being TRBD2 (6 bases). The V end lost 2 bases, the J end lost 5 bases, and 16 bases lay between the germline ends. Per germline, CDR1 SGHRS and CDR2 YFSETQ. CDR3 length equals 15 residues.

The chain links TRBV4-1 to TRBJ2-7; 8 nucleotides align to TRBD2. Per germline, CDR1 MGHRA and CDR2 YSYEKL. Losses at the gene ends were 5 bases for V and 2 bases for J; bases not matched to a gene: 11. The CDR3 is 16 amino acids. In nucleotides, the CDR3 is TGCGCCAGCAGCGAGCGACTAAGCGGGGGCACCTACGAGCAGTACTTC. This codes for CASSERLSGGTYEQYF.

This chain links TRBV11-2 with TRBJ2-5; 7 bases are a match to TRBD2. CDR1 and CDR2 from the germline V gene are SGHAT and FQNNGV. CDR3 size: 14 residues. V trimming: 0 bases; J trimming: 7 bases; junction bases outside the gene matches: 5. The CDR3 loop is CASSLDRGGRTQYF. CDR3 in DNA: TGTGCCAGCAGCTTAGATCGGGGAGGGCGGACCCAGTACTTC.

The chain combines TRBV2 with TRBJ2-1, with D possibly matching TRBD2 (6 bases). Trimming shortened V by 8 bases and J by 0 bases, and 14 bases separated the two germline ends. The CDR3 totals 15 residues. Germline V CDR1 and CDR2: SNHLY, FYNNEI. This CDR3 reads CASLRDSSSYNEQFF. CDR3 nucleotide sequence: TGTGCCAGCCTGCGGGACTCCAGCTCCTACAATGAGCAGTTCTTC.

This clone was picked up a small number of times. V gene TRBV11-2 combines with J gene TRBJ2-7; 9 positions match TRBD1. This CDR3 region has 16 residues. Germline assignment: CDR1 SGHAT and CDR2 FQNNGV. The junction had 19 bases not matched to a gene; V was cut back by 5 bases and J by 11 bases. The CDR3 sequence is CASSPPRAPGTGRKYF. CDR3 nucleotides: TGTGCCAGCAGCCCACCACGGGCCCCCGGGACAGGGCGAAAGTACTTC.

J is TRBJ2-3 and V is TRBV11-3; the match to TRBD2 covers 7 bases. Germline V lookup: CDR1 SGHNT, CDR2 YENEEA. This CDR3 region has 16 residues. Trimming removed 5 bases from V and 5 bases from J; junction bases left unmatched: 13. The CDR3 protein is CASSQEGSGALDTQYF. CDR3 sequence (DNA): TGTGCCAGCAGCCAAGAGGGCAGCGGGGCCCTAGATACGCAGTATTTT.

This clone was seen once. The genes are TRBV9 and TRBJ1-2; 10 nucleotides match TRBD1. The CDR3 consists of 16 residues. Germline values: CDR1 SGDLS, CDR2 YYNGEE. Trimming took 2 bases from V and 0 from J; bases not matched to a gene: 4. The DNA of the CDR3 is TGTGCCAGCAGCGTCCAGACAGGGGGCTCTAACTATGGCTACACCTTC. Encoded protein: CASSVQTGGSNYGYTF.

The CDR3 DNA reads as TGTGCCACCAGCAGATTCACAGGGAGCTCCTACAATGAGCAGTTCTTC. Translated, it gives CATSRFTGSSYNEQFF. The chain joins TRBV15 to TRBJ2-1; a possible D gene is TRBD1 (6 bases). The CDR3 runs 16 residues. V shed 2 bases and J shed 0 bases, with 11 bases lying between them. CDR1 and CDR2 (germline): LNHNV, YYDKDF (reference sequence).

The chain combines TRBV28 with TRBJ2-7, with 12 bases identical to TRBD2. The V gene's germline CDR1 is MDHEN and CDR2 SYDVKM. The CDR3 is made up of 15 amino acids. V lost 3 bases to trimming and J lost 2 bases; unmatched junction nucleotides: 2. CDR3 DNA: TGTGCCAGCAGTTTGGGACTAGCGGGCGCCTACGAGCAGTACTTC. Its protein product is CASSLGLAGAYEQYF.

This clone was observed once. CDR3 sequence reads: CASSPSPPSGRAPGANVLTF. CDR3 sequence (DNA): TGTGCCAGTAGTCCAAGCCCCCCTAGCGGGAGAGCTCCTGGGGCCAACGTCCTGACTTTC. This chain connects TRBV19 to TRBJ2-6; 10 nucleotides align to TRBD2. V shed 5 bases, J shed 2 bases, and the junction held 15 bases outside the gene matches. CDR3 length equals 20 residues. The V gene's germline CDR1 is LNHDA and CDR2 SQIVND (reference sequence).

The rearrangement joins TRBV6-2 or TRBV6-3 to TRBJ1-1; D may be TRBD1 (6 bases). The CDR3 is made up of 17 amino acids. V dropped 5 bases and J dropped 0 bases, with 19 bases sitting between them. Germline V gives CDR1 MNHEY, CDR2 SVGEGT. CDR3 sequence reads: CASSLLGASAVNTEAFF. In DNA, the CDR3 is TGTGCCAGCAGTCTTTTGGGGGCGAGTGCTGTGAACACTGAAGCTTTCTTT.

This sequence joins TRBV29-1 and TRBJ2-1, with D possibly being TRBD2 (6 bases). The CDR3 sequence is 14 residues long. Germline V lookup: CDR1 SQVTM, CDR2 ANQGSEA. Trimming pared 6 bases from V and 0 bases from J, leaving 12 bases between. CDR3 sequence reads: CSVGGKTSYNEQFF. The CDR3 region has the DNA TGCAGCGTCGGAGGGAAGACCTCCTACAATGAGCAGTTCTTC.